This TCR beta chain was captured by sequencing in a study of human T cells and chemical hapten exposure. The trim removed 4 bases at V and 6 bases at J, leaving 7 bases unmatched. CDR3 length: 14 amino acids. The germline gives CDR1 SGDLS, CDR2 YYNGEE. The time point here: pre-sensitization, week 0. Specified treatment: therapeutic diphenylcyclopropenone sensitization with weekly scalp DPC. This clonotype was counted between two and nine times. MiXCR was run by TCRdb on the RACE reads, yielding one entry per CDR3 protein. The sample includes roughly 90,000 distinct CDR3 sequences, around 9.6% of them seen just once.

The clonotype originates from a woman in her forties with alopecia areata. Some clones in this sample may be carry-over from other donors' samples. The material sequenced was whole blood, taken in connection with sensitization to the hapten diphenylcyclopropenone (DPC). V is TRBV9 and J is TRBJ2-1; 7 nucleotides agree with TRBD2. CDR3 nucleotide sequence: TGTGCCAGCAGCCCCCACCGACTAGCCAATGAGCAGTTCTTC. It encodes CASSPHRLANEQFF.